The source of this T cell receptor beta chain is a study of blood T cell repertoires in COVID-19. For the study at large: Sources were T cells, B-cell-depleted T cells, or PBMCs; the material itself was cDNA or gDNA.

By proportion, this clone is medium-sized. Cohort 3 donors were reported recovered after two negative PCRs, clearance, or symptom resolution. Trimming cost V 3 bases and J 0 bases, with 13 bases left between them. Germline values: CDR1 SGHRS, CDR2 YFSETQ. The CDR3 covers 15 residues. The authors' processing: Reference gene primer amplification in the assay estimated nucleated cell counts. TCRdb's copy holds only in-frame clones and misses some; the assay was immunoSEQ multiplex PCR. V and J calls and clone size are as listed in that table; D and trimming were resolved from the DNA. This sample carries over 250,000 clones, roughly 88% of them seen once, and the ten largest clones take about 1%.

Input material: PBMCs or T cells enriched from blood (not recorded which). The TCR sequence derives from a woman aged 25 to 39 who had recovered from COVID-19. The V gene is TRBV5-1, the J gene TRBJ2-7, with D possibly matching TRBD1 (6 bases). In DNA form, the CDR3 reads TGCGCCAGCAGCTGGGGCGACAGGACCTCCTACGAGCAGTACTTC. Amino acids: CASSWGDRTSYEQYF.